The source of this TCR beta chain is a study of breast tumors, draining lymph nodes, adjacent tissues. TCRdb reanalysed the multiplex PCR reads using MiXCR and keeps one entry per CDR3 protein. This table holds around 230,000 distinct CDR3 sequences, less than 40% found once. Breast cancer patients provided tissue from their axillary draining lymph nodes. The sequence was obtained from a female donor with breast cancer. Some clones in this sample may be carry-over from other donors' samples. Sequenced material: axillary lymph node tissue.

DNA of the CDR3: TGTGCCAGCAGTCCATCCCAGTCCGAGCATTTT. Residues: CASSPSQSEHF. The chain joins TRBV7-6 to TRBJ1-5; no clear D gene. Germline loops: CDR1 SGHVS, CDR2 FNYEAQ. Deletions cut 6 bases from V and 14 bases from J, with 14 bases between. The CDR3 spans 11 residues.